This TCR beta chain was found in a study of T cell repertoires in cytomegalovirus infection. TCRdb itself ran the reads through MiXCR, one entry per CDR3 protein. This sample has around 260,000 distinct CDR3 sequences; approximately 9.1% occur once, and the top ten carry about 15%. The CDR3 loop spans 12 amino acids. The V and J ends lost 6 bases and 13 bases respectively, with 13 bases between them. The gene calls are TRBV12-3 or TRBV12-4 and TRBJ1-6; D not certain. The source is a human donor in good health (CMV status not recorded). Some clones in this sample may be carry-over from other donors' samples. The specimen was PBMCs. In DNA, the CDR3 is TGTGCCAGCAGATCGTTGGGGTGGCCCCTCCACTTT. Translated: CASRSLGWPLHF.